A selection of T cell receptor beta chains follows, all from one sample in a study of cytomegalovirus exposure and HLA in healthy donors. The method was immunoSEQ multiplex PCR; TCRdb's version includes in-frame clones alone and lacks a portion of them. The sample consists of 110,000 to 150,000 clones, 94% of them appearing once. The sample was PBMCs. These receptor sequences come from a man aged 18-30 years in good health and CMV-seropositive. Both conserved end residues are part of each CDR3. The D gene is left open where the match is weak. Clone size is shown for a subset of rows, as once, few, many or a class of expanded clone.

v_gene,d_gene,j_gene,abundance,CDR3nt,CDR3aa
TRBV28,.,TRBJ2-1,.,TGTGCCAGCACCCGCGTTAGCCGGCGTAATGAGCAGTTCTTC,CASTRVSRRNEQFF
TRBV19,.,TRBJ1-5,.,TGTGCCAGTAGTAAAAGACAGGCTCAGCCCCAGCATTTT,CASSKRQAQPQHF
TRBV27,TRBD2,TRBJ2-1,.,TGTGCCAGCAGTTCTCTAACTAGCGGGGGGCGTGGACGGCAGTTCTTC,CASSSLTSGGRGRQFF
TRBV20-1,.,TRBJ1-5,.,TGCAGTGCTAGCCTCGGGTGGCCCCAGCATTTT,CSASLGWPQHF
TRBV29-1,.,TRBJ2-3,.,TGCAGCGTTGGGCTCGCGGCTAGCACAGATACGCAGTATTTT,CSVGLAASTDTQYF
TRBV7-9,TRBD1,TRBJ1-2,.,TGTGCCAGCAGCTCGGACAGGGGAAGCTATGGCTACACCTTC,CASSSDRGSYGYTF
TRBV20-1,.,TRBJ2-7,.,TGCAGTGCTAGAGATGGAGCAGTTTGGAGCTTC,CSARDGAVWSF
TRBV14,TRBD1,TRBJ2-1,.,TGTGCCAGCAGCCGGGACAGGGAGGCCTACAATGAGCAGTTCTTC,CASSRDREAYNEQFF
TRBV5-1,TRBD1,TRBJ2-2,.,TGCGCCAGCAGCTTACTTGGGACAGGCGGCACCGGGGAGCTGTTTTTT,CASSLLGTGGTGELFF
TRBV19,.,TRBJ1-4,once,TGTGCCACCTCCCTTGACAGGAATAATGAAAAACTGTTTTTT,CATSLDRNNEKLFF
TRBV2,.,TRBJ2-7,.,TGTGCCAGCCTGGCCGGACAAGGGAACTACGAGCAGTACTTC,CASLAGQGNYEQYF
TRBV19,.,TRBJ1-1,.,TGTGCCAGTAGTATGGGGAGCGAAAGAGAAGCTTTCTTT,CASSMGSEREAFF
TRBV5-1,TRBD2,TRBJ2-1,.,TGCGCCAGCAGCTTGATTAGCGGGAGTACCGATGAGCAGTTCTTC,CASSLISGSTDEQFF
TRBV6-5,.,TRBJ2-1,.,TGTGCCAGCAGTTACGACTTGCACAATGAGCAGTTCTTC,CASSYDLHNEQFF
TRBV9,.,TRBJ2-2,.,TGTGCCAGCAGCGTAGGCGCAGGGTCTGACACCGGGGAGCTGTTTTTT,CASSVGAGSDTGELFF
TRBV27,TRBD2,TRBJ2-5,.,TGTGCCAGCCGAGCGGGAGGGCCGCAGGGGACCCAGTACTTC,CASRAGGPQGTQYF
TRBV6-6,.,TRBJ1-1,.,TGTGCCAGCAGACGGGGAGTGGAGGGATCGACTGAAGCTTTCTTT,CASRRGVEGSTEAFF
TRBV11-2,TRBD2,TRBJ2-5,.,TGTGCCAGCAGCTTAGACCCGGGACTAGTGGGGGAGACCCAGTACTTC,CASSLDPGLVGETQYF
TRBV5-1,.,TRBJ2-3,once,TGCGCCAGCAGCTTTAGCGGCCCATCAGATACGCAGTATTTT,CASSFSGPSDTQYF
TRBV9,TRBD2,TRBJ2-7,.,TGTGCCAGCAGCGTTGGTAGCGGGAGCTACGAGCAGTACTTC,CASSVGSGSYEQYF
TRBV19,.,TRBJ2-5,.,TGTGCCAGTAGTATAGCCAGGGGGGTTGGAGAGACCCAGTACTTC,CASSIARGVGETQYF
TRBV11-2,TRBD2,TRBJ2-7,.,TGTGCCAGCAGCTTTAGGTTGCTCGGGAGGGCCGAGTTCGACGAGCAGTACTTC,CASSFRLLGRAEFDEQYF
TRBV11-2,.,TRBJ2-7,.,TGTGCCAGCAGTTACTTTATCTCCTACGAGCAGTACTTC,CASSYFISYEQYF
TRBV5-4,.,TRBJ2-2,.,TGTGCCAGCAACACCGACTCGAGGGCGCTCGCCGGGGAGCTGTTTTTT,CASNTDSRALAGELFF
TRBV5-1,.,TRBJ2-7,.,TGCGCCAGCAGCCCCCAGGGGTTCGAGGACGAGCAGTACTTC,CASSPQGFEDEQYF
TRBV2,.,TRBJ1-1,.,TGTGCCAGCAGTGAATTAGAGAACACTGAAGCTTTCTTT,CASSELENTEAFF
TRBV27,.,TRBJ2-5,.,TGTGCCAGCAGTTTAAATCTAGCTAAAGAGACCCAGTACTTC,CASSLNLAKETQYF
TRBV19,.,TRBJ2-6,.,TGTGCCAGTAGTATCTTTTTTGGAGGTATCTCTGGGGCCAACGTCCTGACTTTC,CASSIFFGGISGANVLTF
TRBV25-1,TRBD2,TRBJ2-1,.,TGTGCCAGCAGCCTAGCGGGAGGGGCTTACAATGAGCAGTTCTTC,CASSLAGGAYNEQFF